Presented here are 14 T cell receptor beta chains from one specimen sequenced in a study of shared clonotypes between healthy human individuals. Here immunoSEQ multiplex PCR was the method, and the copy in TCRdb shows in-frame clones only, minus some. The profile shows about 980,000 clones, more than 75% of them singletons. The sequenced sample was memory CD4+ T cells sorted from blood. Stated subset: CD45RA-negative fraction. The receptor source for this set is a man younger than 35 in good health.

The CDR3 loop reads CSVEGHGESGNTIYF. The CDR3 DNA reads TGCAGCGTTGAGGGGCACGGGGAATCTGGAAACACCATATATTTT. V and J are TRBV29-1 and TRBJ1-3; possible D gene TRBD1, 5 bases. This CDR3 has 15 amino acids. Trimming removed 3 bases from V and 1 base from J, with 13 bases in between. Germline CDR1 is SQVTM and CDR2 is ANQGSEA.

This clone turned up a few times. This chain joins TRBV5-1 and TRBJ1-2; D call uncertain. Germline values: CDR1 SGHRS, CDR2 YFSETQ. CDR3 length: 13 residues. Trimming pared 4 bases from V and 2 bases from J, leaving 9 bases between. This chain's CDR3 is CASSKDTNYGYTF. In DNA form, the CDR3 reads TGCGCCAGCAGCAAAGACACAAACTATGGCTACACCTTC.

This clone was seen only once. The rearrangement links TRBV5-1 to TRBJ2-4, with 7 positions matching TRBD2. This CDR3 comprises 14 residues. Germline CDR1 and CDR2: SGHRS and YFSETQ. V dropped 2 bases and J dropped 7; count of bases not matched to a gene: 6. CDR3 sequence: CASSLSGEGNIQYF. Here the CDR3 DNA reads TGCGCCAGCAGCTTATCCGGGGAGGGGAACATTCAGTACTTC.

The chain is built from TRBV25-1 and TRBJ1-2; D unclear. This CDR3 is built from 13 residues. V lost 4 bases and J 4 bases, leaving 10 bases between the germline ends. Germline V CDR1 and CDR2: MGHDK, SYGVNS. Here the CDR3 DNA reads TGTGCCAGCAGTGGGGTTCCTGGCTATGGCTACACCTTC. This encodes CASSGVPGYGYTF.

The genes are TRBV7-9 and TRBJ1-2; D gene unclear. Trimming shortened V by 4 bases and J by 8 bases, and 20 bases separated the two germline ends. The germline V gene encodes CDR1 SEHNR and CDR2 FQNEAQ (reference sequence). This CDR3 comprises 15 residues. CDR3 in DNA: TGTGCCAGCAGCTCCGACAAAGGTGCCAGAGTCGGCTACACCTTC. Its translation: CASSSDKGARVGYTF.

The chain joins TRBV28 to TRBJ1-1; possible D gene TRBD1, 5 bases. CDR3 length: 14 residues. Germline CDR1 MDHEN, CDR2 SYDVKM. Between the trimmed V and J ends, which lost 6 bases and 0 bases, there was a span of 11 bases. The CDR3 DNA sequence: TGTGCCAGCAGGGTGGGGGGTGTGAACACTGAAGCTTTCTTT. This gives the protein CASRVGGVNTEAFF.

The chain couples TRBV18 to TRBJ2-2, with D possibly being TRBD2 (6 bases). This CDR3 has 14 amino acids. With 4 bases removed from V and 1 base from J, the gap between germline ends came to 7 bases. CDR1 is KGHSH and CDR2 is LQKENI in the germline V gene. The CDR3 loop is CASSQGLNTGELFF. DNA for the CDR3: TGTGCCAGCTCACAGGGACTGAACACCGGGGAGCTGTTTTTT. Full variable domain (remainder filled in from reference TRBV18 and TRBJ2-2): NAGVMQNPRHLVRRRGQEARLRCSPMKGHSHVYWYRQLPEEGLKFMVYLQKENIIDESGMPKERFSAEFPKEGPSILRIQQVVRGDSAAYFCASSQGLNTGELFFGEGSRLTVL.

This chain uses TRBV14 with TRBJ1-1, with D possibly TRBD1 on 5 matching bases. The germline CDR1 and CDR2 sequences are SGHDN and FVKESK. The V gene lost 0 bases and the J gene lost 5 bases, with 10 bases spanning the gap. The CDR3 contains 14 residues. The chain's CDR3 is CASSQEGGWTEAFF. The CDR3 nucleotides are TGTGCCAGCAGCCAAGAGGGGGGGTGGACTGAAGCTTTCTTT.

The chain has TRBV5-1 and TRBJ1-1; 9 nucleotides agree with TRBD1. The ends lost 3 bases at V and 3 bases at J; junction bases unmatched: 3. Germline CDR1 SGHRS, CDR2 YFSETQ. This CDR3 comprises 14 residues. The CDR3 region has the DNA TGCGCCAGCAGCTGGGGGACAGGGTACACTGAAGCTTTCTTT. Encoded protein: CASSWGTGYTEAFF.

In DNA form, the CDR3 reads TGTGCCAGCAGCCAAGATTGGGTAGGGAGAGTAACGCAGTATTTT. This sequence encodes CASSQDWVGRVTQYF. The V and J genes are TRBV4-2 and TRBJ2-3, with a tentative D call TRBD2 (5 bases). With 0 bases removed from V and 9 bases from J, the gap between germline ends came to 16 bases. The CDR3 totals 15 residues. Per the germline V gene, CDR1 is LGHNA and CDR2 is YNFKEQ.

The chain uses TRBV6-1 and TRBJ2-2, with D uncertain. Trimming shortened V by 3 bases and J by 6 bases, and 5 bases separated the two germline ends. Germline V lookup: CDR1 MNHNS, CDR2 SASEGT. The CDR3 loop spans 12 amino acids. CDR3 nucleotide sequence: TGTGCCAGCAGTGACCGCGCCGGGGAGCTGTTTTTT. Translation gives CASSDRAGELFF.

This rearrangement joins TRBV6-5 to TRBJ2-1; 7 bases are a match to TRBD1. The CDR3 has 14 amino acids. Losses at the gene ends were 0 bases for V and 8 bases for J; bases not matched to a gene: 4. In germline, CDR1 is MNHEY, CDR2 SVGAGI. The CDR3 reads CASSYSWTGYEQFF. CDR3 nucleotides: TGTGCCAGCAGTTACTCGTGGACAGGCTATGAGCAGTTCTTC.

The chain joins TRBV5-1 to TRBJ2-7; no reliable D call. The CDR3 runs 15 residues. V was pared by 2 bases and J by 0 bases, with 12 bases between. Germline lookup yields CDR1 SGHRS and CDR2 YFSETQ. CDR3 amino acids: CASSLGSTSSYEQYF. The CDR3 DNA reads TGCGCCAGCAGCTTAGGAAGCACAAGCTCCTACGAGCAGTACTTC.

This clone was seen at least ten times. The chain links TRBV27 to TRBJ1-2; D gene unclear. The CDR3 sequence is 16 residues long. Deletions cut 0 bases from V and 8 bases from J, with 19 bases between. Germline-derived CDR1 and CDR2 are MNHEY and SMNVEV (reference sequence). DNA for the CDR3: TGTGCCAGCAGTTTATCGATGGTGGGCCGCCTTGGGGGCTACACCTTC. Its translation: CASSLSMVGRLGGYTF.